The present entry profiles one TCR beta chain with its context. Antigen specificity is unknown. This entry comes from a study of T cell responses to AZD1222 COVID-19 vaccine. Overall study findings and caveats: Regions 160-218 and 743-854 dominated among vaccine-associated CD4 TCRs spanning spike. Donors were mostly white British, more females; clonal diversity possibly underestimated.

TCRdb's copy holds only in-frame clones and misses some; the assay was immunoSEQ multiplex PCR. This sample has about 130,000 clones, with 93% found just once. The CDR3 totals 16 residues. V was cut by 2 bases and J by 0 bases, with 11 bases left in between. From germline, CDR1 is MNHNS and CDR2 SASEGT. The chain recombines TRBV6-1 with TRBJ1-5; no definite D call. This clonotype was sampled from an adult in good health. The material was peripheral blood, obtained on day 0 of AZD1222 vaccination. Here the CDR3 DNA reads TGTGCCAGCAGTGAACGGATTACCTTTAGCAATCAGCCCCAGCATTTT. Translation: CASSERITFSNQPQHF.